One sample yielded the 27 T cell receptor beta chains listed below, sequenced in a study of blood T cells in healthy people across ages. A sample-barcoded 5' primer and a J-beta primer mix were used in a second PCR of roughly 6 to 12 cycles. One entry per CDR3 protein, called by TCRdb with MiXCR from the 5' RACE reads. The sample gives some 1.4 million distinct CDR3 sequences, 35% to 45% of which show up once; less than 8% is in the top ten. The sample comprised blood. The receptor source for this set is a woman between 18 and 30 years old in good health.

The chain links TRBV9 to TRBJ2-5; no clear D gene. V lost 0 bases to trimming and J lost 5 bases, with 11 bases between them. The CDR3 is 14 amino acids. Germline V gene data show CDR1 as SGDLS and CDR2 as YYNGEE. CDR3 sequence: CASSVETASETQYF. Written as DNA, the CDR3 is TGTGCCAGCAGCGTAGAGACGGCTTCGGAGACCCAGTACTTC.

The chain couples TRBV6-1 to TRBJ1-4; D is unclear. Germline V gene sequence: CDR1 MNHNS, CDR2 SASEGT. The V and J ends lost 10 bases and 6 bases respectively, with 12 bases between them. The CDR3 runs to 12 residues. The CDR3, as DNA: TGTGCCACCCGGGGAGTTTATGAAAAACTGTTTTTT. This gives the protein CATRGVYEKLFF.

The rearrangement uses TRBV5-1 and TRBJ2-3; TRBD1 is a possible D gene (6 bases). There are 16 residues in the CDR3. With 2 bases removed from V and 1 base from J, the gap between germline ends came to 14 bases. From germline, CDR1 is SGHRS and CDR2 YFSETQ. CDR3 residues: CASSFIAGEGTDTQYF. Here the CDR3 DNA reads TGCGCCAGCAGCTTCATTGCAGGGGAAGGCACAGATACGCAGTATTTT.

Only a few counts were recorded for this clonotype. This chain links TRBV24-1 with TRBJ1-4, with D perhaps TRBD1 (6 bases). Trimming removed 7 bases from V and 12 bases from J, with 17 bases in between. The CDR3 consists of 13 residues. CDR1 is KGHDR and CDR2 is SFDVKD in the germline V gene. CDR3 protein: CATSGGAEGELFF. DNA of the CDR3: TGTGCCACCAGCGGGGGCGCCGAGGGGGAACTGTTTTTT.

The chain uses TRBV9 and TRBJ2-5, with D tentatively TRBD2 (5 bases). The DNA end lines up better with TRBJ2-7; the J call may be wrong. Germline V gives CDR1 SGDLS, CDR2 YYNGEE. The CDR3 sequence is 13 residues long. In nucleotides, the CDR3 is TGTGCCAGCAGCGTAGGAGGAGAGGGCGAGCAGTACTTC. Translating it yields CASSVGGEGEQYF.

V usage is TRBV29-1 and J usage is TRBJ2-2, with a weak D call TRBD2 (5 bases). The CDR3 totals 13 residues. Between the trimmed V and J ends, which lost 2 bases and 7 bases, there was a span of 11 bases. Germline assignment: CDR1 SQVTM and CDR2 ANQGSEA. CDR3 amino acids: CSVEPGVGGELFF. CDR3 DNA sequence: TGCAGCGTTGAACCCGGGGTTGGCGGGGAGCTGTTTTTT.

This clonotype was observed a handful of times. J is TRBJ2-3 and V is TRBV11-2, with D possibly being TRBD2 (6 bases). The CDR3 sequence is 15 residues long. Between the trimmed V and J ends, which lost 0 bases and 1 base, there was a span of 8 bases. Germline V lookup: CDR1 SGHAT, CDR2 FQNNGV. The CDR3 DNA sequence: TGTGCCAGCAGCTTAGACGGGACTGGCACAGATACGCAGTATTTT. Amino acid sequence: CASSLDGTGTDTQYF.

V usage is TRBV12-3 or TRBV12-4 and J usage is TRBJ2-3; 12 nucleotides agree with TRBD2. V trimming: 2 bases; J trimming: 6 bases; junction bases outside the gene matches: 0. The CDR3 runs to 14 residues. The CDR3 loop is CASSLLAGGDTQYF. CDR3 sequence (DNA): TGTGCCAGCAGTTTACTAGCGGGAGGGGATACGCAGTATTTT.

This chain links TRBV20-1 with TRBJ1-4; D is undetermined. The CDR3 runs to 15 residues. Looked up from germline, CDR1 is DFQATT and CDR2 is SNEGSKA (reference sequence). Trimming removed 2 bases from V and 3 bases from J, with 13 bases in between. The CDR3 DNA reads TGCAGTGCTAGACCGACGGGTGCAGCTAATGAAAAACTGTTTTTT. Its protein product is CSARPTGAANEKLFF.

J is TRBJ2-3 and V is TRBV2, with D maybe TRBD2 (5 bases). CDR3 length: 15 amino acids. Trimming pared 1 base from V and 5 bases from J, leaving 13 bases between. In germline, CDR1 is SNHLY, CDR2 FYNNEI. This chain's CDR3 is CASSEVSFGKDTQYF. The CDR3 bases are TGTGCCAGCAGTGAAGTTAGTTTCGGGAAAGATACGCAGTATTTT.

The genes are TRBV28 and TRBJ1-5, with a weak D call TRBD1 (5 bases). CDR1 and CDR2 (germline): MDHEN, SYDVKM. Trimming shortened V by 6 bases and J by 7 bases, and 13 bases separated the two germline ends. The CDR3 consists of 13 residues. In DNA, the CDR3 is TGTGCCAGCAGGGAGGGACGGAGACAGCCCCAGCATTTT. This encodes CASREGRRQPQHF.

In its sample, this clonotype was seen a few times. The CDR3 loop is CASSPMTVTSGANVLTF. CDR3 coding DNA: TGCGCCAGCAGCCCCATGACAGTCACCTCTGGGGCCAACGTCCTGACTTTC. The rearrangement links TRBV5-1 to TRBJ2-6, with D perhaps matching TRBD1 (5 bases). V lost 4 bases and J lost 0, with 14 bases in between. CDR3 size: 17 residues. In germline, CDR1 is SGHRS, CDR2 YFSETQ.

This clonotype appeared a few times. This chain joins TRBV4-1 and TRBJ1-2; the D gene is possibly TRBD1 (5 bases). CDR3 length: 15 amino acids. Germline values: CDR1 MGHRA, CDR2 YSYEKL. The ends were cut back, 1 base at V and 2 bases at J, with 11 bases in the middle. CDR3: CASSQGKGNNYGYTF. Written as DNA, the CDR3 is TGCGCCAGCAGCCAAGGCAAGGGGAACAACTATGGCTACACCTTC.

This clonotype has a handful of counts. The CDR3 here is CASSSPGTGVSQFF. The CDR3 DNA follows: TGTGCCAGCAGCTCCCCCGGGACAGGGGTGTCGCAGTTCTTC. This sequence joins TRBV11-2 and TRBJ2-1; TRBD1 aligns across 10 bases. Germline V lookup: CDR1 SGHAT, CDR2 FQNNGV. This CDR3 comprises 14 residues. V was pared by 4 bases and J by 12 bases, with 9 bases of the junction left unmatched. Together with reference TRBV11-2 and TRBJ2-1, the CDR3 gives the full variable domain: EAGVAQSPRYKIIEKRQSVAFWCNPISGHATLYWYQQILGQGPKLLIQFQNNGVVDDSQLPKDRFSAERLKGVDSTLKIQPAKLEDSAVYLCASSSPGTGVSQFFGPGTRLTVL.

V gene TRBV12-3 or TRBV12-4 combines with J gene TRBJ2-7; 11 nucleotides align to TRBD2. V lost 5 bases, J lost 4 bases, and 16 bases stayed unmatched. This CDR3 is 18 amino acids long. The CDR3 sequence is CASSPLGTGLADTYEQYF. For the CDR3, the DNA is TGTGCCAGCAGTCCGCTAGGCACGGGACTAGCGGACACGTACGAGCAGTACTTC.

In its sample, this clonotype was seen a few times. The chain joins TRBV20-1 to TRBJ2-1; 7 nucleotides agree with TRBD2. The J segment lost 4 bases and the V segment lost 0 bases, leaving 6 bases of the junction unmatched. The CDR3 totals 15 residues. Germline V gene sequence: CDR1 DFQATT, CDR2 SNEGSKA (reference sequence). The CDR3 nucleotides read TGCAGTGCTAGAGATATGCGGGAGCGTTACAATGAGCAGTTCTTC. Protein: CSARDMRERYNEQFF.

CDR3 nucleotides: TGTGCCAGCAGCCATCTTAATCAGCCCCAGCATTTT. This encodes CASSHLNQPQHF. This sequence joins TRBV7-2 and TRBJ1-5; no clear D. From germline, CDR1 is SGHTA and CDR2 FQGNSA. Trimming shortened V by 5 bases and J by 4 bases, and 6 bases separated the two germline ends. The CDR3 contains 12 residues.

As regards this clonotype: It may be a read error: a sequence one base away is much more abundant. This chain joins TRBV7-2 and TRBJ2-1, with D maybe TRBD1 (6 bases). With 4 bases removed from V and 9 bases from J, the gap between germline ends came to 13 bases. CDR3 size: 13 residues. CDR1 is SGHTA and CDR2 is FQGNSA in the germline V gene. The CDR3 region has the DNA TGTGCCAGCAGCTGTGCAGGGGTAGTTGAGCAGTTCTTC. Translating it yields CASSCAGVVEQFF.

This clonotype was counted between two and nine times. The genes are TRBV7-9 and TRBJ1-1, with 11 bases that match TRBD1. CDR1 and CDR2 (germline): SEHNR, FQNEAQ (reference sequence). J lost 3 bases, V lost 7 bases, and 16 bases had no gene match. This CDR3 is built from 18 residues. In nucleotides, the CDR3 is TGTGCCAGCATCACCCATATAGGACAGGGGGCTGCGCACACTGAAGCTTTCTTT. Translating gives CASITHIGQGAAHTEAFF.

This clonotype was seen a few times. Here the CDR3 DNA reads TGTGCCAGCAGTTTAAGGGTTGGCAGCGGCTCTACTAACTATGGCTACACCTTC. Its protein product is CASSLRVGSGSTNYGYTF. V and J are TRBV27 and TRBJ1-2; D gene unclear. V was trimmed by 2 bases and J by 0 bases, leaving 19 bases between them. In germline, CDR1 is MNHEY, CDR2 SMNVEV (reference sequence). The CDR3 has 18 amino acids.

The J gene is TRBJ2-1, the V gene TRBV6-1; the D gene is possibly TRBD1 (6 bases). CDR3 size: 13 residues. Germline CDR1 is MNHNS and CDR2 is SASEGT. V gave up 5 bases and J gave up 8 bases, with 13 bases separating them. The CDR3: CASSLVGGDEQFF. The CDR3 DNA is TGTGCCAGCAGTTTAGTTGGGGGCGATGAGCAGTTCTTC.

This clonotype occurred a few times. This chain links TRBV28 with TRBJ1-2; 7 bases match TRBD1. Germline-derived CDR1 and CDR2 are MDHEN and SYDVKM. V was pared by 6 bases and J by 4 bases, with 11 bases of the junction left unmatched. This CDR3 contains 15 residues. CDR3 region: CASSLSGEGAYGYTF. In DNA, the CDR3 is TGTGCCAGCAGCCTAAGCGGGGAGGGGGCCTATGGCTACACCTTC.

The V gene is TRBV10-2, the J gene TRBJ2-1; 7 nucleotides align to TRBD2. The end of the DNA aligns better with TRBJ2-7, so the J call may be wrong. The CDR3 runs 16 residues. Germline V gene data show CDR1 as WSHSY and CDR2 as SAAADI. Written as DNA, the CDR3 is TGCGCCAGCAGTGAGTTCCGGGACTACCTCTCCTACGAGCAGTACTTC. Protein product: CASSEFRDYLSYEQYF.

CDR3 bases: TGCAGCGTTGAAGACCTGGACAGTCACACAGATACGCAGTATTTT. This translates into CSVEDLDSHTDTQYF. The chain is built from TRBV29-1 and TRBJ2-3; a possible D gene is TRBD1 (6 bases). V was trimmed by 0 bases and J by 2 bases, leaving 12 bases between them. In germline, CDR1 is SQVTM, CDR2 ANQGSEA. The CDR3 contains 15 residues.

This clonotype was observed a few times. The chain employs TRBV9 and TRBJ2-7; 8 nucleotides line up with TRBD1. The germline gives CDR1 SGDLS, CDR2 YYNGEE. CDR3 length: 14 amino acids. Trimming took 2 bases from V and 3 from J; bases not matched to a gene: 4. In DNA, the CDR3 is TGTGCCAGCAGCGTTGACAGGGGCGGCTACGAGCAGTACTTC. This encodes CASSVDRGGYEQYF.

This clonotype was observed a handful of times. A read error may explain this, as a much larger clone is one base away. The V call is TRBV6-5, the J call TRBJ2-7; the D gene is possibly TRBD1 (5 bases). Germline V CDR1 and CDR2: MNHEY, SVGAGI. There are 14 residues in the CDR3. Trimming took off 8 bases at V and 1 base at J, with 15 bases between the two ends. The CDR3 DNA reads TGTGCCAGCTGCCCCGCACAGGCTTCCTACGAGCAGTACTTC. Translation: CASCPAQASYEQYF.

V and J are TRBV6-2 or TRBV6-3 and TRBJ2-1; 11 nucleotides agree with TRBD2. CDR1 and CDR2 from the germline V gene are MNHEY and SVGEGT. J was trimmed by 5 bases and V by 8 bases; bases with no gene match: 5. CDR3 length: 14 amino acids. CDR3 sequence reads: CASYGLAGDNEQFF. In DNA, the CDR3 is TGTGCCAGCTATGGACTAGCGGGTGACAATGAGCAGTTCTTC.